The 10 T cell receptor beta chains in this list originate from one sample, sequenced in a study of sequential checkpoint blockade in melanoma. Treatment in this sample: randomized to nivolumab then ipilimumab (arm A) or the reverse (arm B). Sequenced by immunoSEQ multiplex PCR; TCRdb stores in-frame clones only, minus some. Of 1,200 or so clones listed, 15% to 20% are singletons. Sequences were derived from tumor tissue (inferred from file names), sampled from a patient given nivolumab and ipilimumab in sequence. The receptors derive from a human donor with melanoma.

The chain links TRBV9 to TRBJ1-2, with D possibly being TRBD1 (6 bases). Trimming cost V 5 bases and J 7 bases, with 18 bases left between them. The germline CDR1 and CDR2 sequences are SGDLS and YYNGEE. This CDR3 contains 14 residues. The CDR3 is CASSPVTGWSGYTF. The CDR3 DNA follows: TGTGCCAGCAGTCCCGTTACAGGGTGGAGTGGCTACACCTTC.

In this sample, this clone is medium-sized. The chain couples TRBV11-3 to TRBJ1-4, with D uncertain. Germline assignment: CDR1 SGHNT and CDR2 YENEEA. The V end lost 3 bases, the J end lost 5 bases, and 16 bases lay between the germline ends. This CDR3 is built from 16 residues. CDR3 DNA: TGTGCCAGCAGCTTTCCGGTGTCTTCGGGGAATGAAAAACTGTTTTTT. It specifies CASSFPVSSGNEKLFF.

V and J are TRBV25-1 and TRBJ1-3; TRBD1 is a possible D gene (5 bases). The CDR3 runs 16 residues. Germline V CDR1 and CDR2: MGHDK, SYGVNS. The V gene lost 3 bases and the J gene lost 0 bases, with 12 bases spanning the gap. The CDR3 region has the DNA TGTGCCAGCAGTGACCAAGACAGTCTCTCTGGAAACACCATATATTTT. Amino acid sequence: CASSDQDSLSGNTIYF.

V gene TRBV19 combines with J gene TRBJ1-2, with a possible D match to TRBD1 (6 bases). Germline V gives CDR1 LNHDA, CDR2 SQIVND (reference sequence). The CDR3 length is 15 residues. DNA of the CDR3: TGTTTCCGGGGGGTAGGGGGACCAGCTAACTATGGCTACACCTTC. Encoded protein: CFRGVGGPANYGYTF. Drawing the rest from reference TRBV19 and TRBJ1-2, the complete variable domain is DGGITQSPKYLFRKEGQNVTLSCEQNLNHDAMYWYRQDPGQGLRLIYYSQIVNDFQKGDIAEGYSVSREKKESFPLTVTSAQKNPTAFYLCFRGVGGPANYGYTFGSGTRLTVV.

A remark on this clone: Germline and junction disagree at one end, which may indicate a read error. The V call is TRBV6-8, the J call TRBJ2-3; no reliable D call. This CDR3 has 14 residues. CDR1 is MNHGY and CDR2 is SAAAGT in the germline V gene. CDR3 sequence: CASSDSEFTDTQYF. Written as DNA, the CDR3 is TGTGCCAGCAGTGACTCGGAGTTCACAGATACGCAGTATTTT.

By its share, this clone is medium-sized (0.01 to 0.1%). The chain uses TRBV11-3 and TRBJ2-7; 9 bases are shared with TRBD1. Per the germline V gene, CDR1 is SGHNT and CDR2 is YENEEA. V lost 1 base and J lost 4; bases outside the gene matches: 8. The CDR3 totals 16 residues. This chain's CDR3 is CASSLGGTGHVYEQYF. For the CDR3, the DNA is TGTGCCAGCAGCTTAGGCGGGACAGGGCACGTTTACGAGCAGTACTTC.

The V call is TRBV19, the J call TRBJ1-1; maybe TRBD1 (5 bases). The CDR3 covers 13 residues. V was cut by 7 bases and J by 1 base, with 10 bases left in between. Germline V gene sequence: CDR1 LNHDA, CDR2 SQIVND (reference sequence). CDR3 DNA: TGTGCCAGTAACCAGGGATGGAACACTGAAGCTTTCTTT. It codes for CASNQGWNTEAFF.

This clone was detected a few times. The gene calls are TRBV6-8 and TRBJ2-2; TRBD1 or TRBD2 may be the D gene (6 bases each). This CDR3 is built from 14 residues. Germline values: CDR1 MNHGY, CDR2 SAAAGT. Deletions cut 5 bases from V and 3 bases from J, with 10 bases between. The CDR3 region has the DNA TGTGCCAGCAGTGAGGGGGAGGACACCGGGGAGCTGTTTTTT. Its translation: CASSEGEDTGELFF.

This clone is categorized as medium-sized. This chain links TRBV6-8 with TRBJ2-1, with 14 positions matching TRBD2. The length of the CDR3 is 15 residues. V lost 5 bases to trimming and J lost 3 bases; unmatched junction nucleotides: 0. Germline CDR1 reads MNHGY; CDR2 reads SAAAGT. CDR3 sequence (DNA): TGTGCCAGCAGTGGACTAGCGGGGGGCTACAATGAGCAGTTCTTC. This sequence encodes CASSGLAGGYNEQFF.

By share, this clone ranks as medium-sized (0.01 to 0.1%). This chain uses TRBV23-1 with TRBJ2-1; the match to TRBD2 covers 11 bases. TRBV23-1 is recorded as an ORF, its role being uncertain. With 6 bases clipped from V and 10 bases from J, the junction kept 11 bases outside the gene matches. CDR3 size: 15 residues. CDR3 nucleotides: TGCGCCAGCAGCCCTAGCGGGGGGTCGGGTCGGGAGCAGTTCTTC. Translation: CASSPSGGSGREQFF.